The clone carrying this T cell receptor beta chain was counted many times. Its target is unknown. Each TCR transcript was tagged with a 10-nucleotide random UMI during 5'RACE. One entry per CDR3 protein, called by TCRdb with MiXCR from the 5' RACE reads. This sample has tens of thousands of distinct CDR3 sequences, with about 13% found just once. This specimen comes from a study of neurological immune-mediated disorders. Study conclusions and caveats: The absence of any CDR3 amino acid sequence shared by expanded clones across subjects suggests that repertoires were private in all groups. The most TCR clonal expansion was seen in HTLV-1-associated myelopathy, whereas the least was seen in multiple sclerosis, below the level in healthy controls.

Documented time point: longitudinal time-point 2. Where libraries were unsorted, they were derived from 2 million PBMCs stored at -80 degrees C. The CDR3 is made up of 15 amino acids. The trim removed 4 bases at V and 6 bases at J, leaving 10 bases unmatched. This receptor was taken from a woman in her 40s in good health. The specimen sequenced was PBMCs. This sequence joins TRBV12-3 or TRBV12-4 and TRBJ2-7, with 9 positions matching TRBD1. CDR3 DNA sequence: TGTGCCAGCAGTTACTTCGGGACAGGGTTTCCCGAGCAGTACTTC. Its translation: CASSYFGTGFPEQYF.